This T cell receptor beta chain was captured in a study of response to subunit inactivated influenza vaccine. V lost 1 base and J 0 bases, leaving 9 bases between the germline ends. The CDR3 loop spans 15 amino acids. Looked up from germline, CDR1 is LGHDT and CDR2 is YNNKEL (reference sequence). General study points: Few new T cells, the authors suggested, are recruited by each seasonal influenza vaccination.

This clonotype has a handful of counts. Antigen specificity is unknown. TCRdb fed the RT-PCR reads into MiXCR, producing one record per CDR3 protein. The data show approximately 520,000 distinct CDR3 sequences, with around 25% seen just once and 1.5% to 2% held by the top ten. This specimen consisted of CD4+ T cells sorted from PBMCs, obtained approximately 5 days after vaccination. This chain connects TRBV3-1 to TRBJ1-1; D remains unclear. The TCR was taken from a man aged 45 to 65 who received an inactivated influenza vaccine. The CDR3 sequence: CASSQGPGLNTEAFF. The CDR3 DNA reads TGTGCCAGCAGCCAAGGACCGGGCTTGAACACTGAAGCTTTCTTT.